The 20 T cell receptor beta chains reported below all come from one sample, sequenced in a study of T cell changes during pregnancy in multiple sclerosis (dated by TCRdb to between 2018 and 2020). Libraries were prepared through the immunoSEQ multiplex PCR assay. Sourced from immuneACCESS, this table was stored by TCRdb with only in-frame sequences that have V and J called. A share of the clones is absent; for the studies checked, an unresolved V gene accounts for under half, and the remainder has no known explanation. The sample has 70,000 to 85,000 clones on record, about 92% of them singletons. Of the sample, around 2.6% falls within the top ten clones. This sample comprised peripheral blood, obtained before pregnancy. These receptors originate from a female donor with multiple sclerosis, enrolled in a pregnancy study.

The chain is built from TRBV28 and TRBJ1-1, with D possibly TRBD1 on 6 matching bases. The CDR3 has 14 amino acids. V shed 5 bases and J shed 11 bases, with 21 bases lying between them. Germline V lookup: CDR1 MDHEN, CDR2 SYDVKM. The CDR3 DNA sequence: TGTGCCAGCAGTCTCGGACAGCCACGGTTAGAGGCTTTCTTT. Its protein is CASSLGQPRLEAFF.

This sequence joins TRBV5-1 and TRBJ2-2; 14 bases line up with TRBD2. Germline values: CDR1 SGHRS, CDR2 YFSETQ. Trimming at V came to 4 bases and at J to 7 bases, leaving 9 bases not matched to a gene. This CDR3 is built from 17 residues. The CDR3 loop is CASSRGTSGSIGGELFF. The CDR3 nucleotides are TGCGCCAGCAGCCGGGGGACTAGCGGGAGTATCGGCGGGGAGCTGTTTTTT. The full variable domain, rest sourced from reference TRBV5-1 and TRBJ2-2, is KAGVTQTPRYLIKTRGQQVTLSCSPISGHRSVSWYQQTPGQGLQFLFEYFSETQRNKGNFPGRFSGRQFSNSRSEMNVSTLELGDSALYLCASSRGTSGSIGGELFFGEGSRLTVL.

The V gene is TRBV10-3, the J gene TRBJ2-1, with D perhaps TRBD1 (6 bases). CDR3 length: 14 amino acids. V dropped 6 bases and J dropped 8 bases, with 17 bases sitting between them. The V gene's germline CDR1 is ENHRY and CDR2 SYGVKD. CDR3 region: CAIRSGQGSYEQFF. For the CDR3, the DNA is TGTGCCATCAGATCGGGGCAGGGGTCGTATGAGCAGTTCTTC.

This chain connects TRBV11-2 to TRBJ2-7; D might be TRBD2 (6 bases). V was clipped by 5 bases and J by 2 bases, with 7 bases between them. The germline V gene has CDR1 SGHAT and CDR2 FQNNGV. This CDR3 is 12 amino acids long. The CDR3 coding sequence is TGTGCCAGCAGCCCGGGAGCCTACGAGCAGTACTTC. Translating gives CASSPGAYEQYF.

The chain couples TRBV19 to TRBJ2-1; 7 nucleotides match TRBD2. Germline CDR1 LNHDA, CDR2 SQIVND (reference sequence). The CDR3 sequence is 14 residues long. With 3 bases clipped from V and 7 bases from J, the junction kept 6 bases outside the gene matches. In DNA form, the CDR3 reads TGTGCCAGTAGTATCGGGGAGGGATGGAATGAGCAGTTCTTC. The encoded protein is CASSIGEGWNEQFF. The variable domain in full, with the rest retrieved from reference TRBV19 and TRBJ2-1, is DGGITQSPKYLFRKEGQNVTLSCEQNLNHDAMYWYRQDPGQGLRLIYYSQIVNDFQKGDIAEGYSVSREKKESFPLTVTSAQKNPTAFYLCASSIGEGWNEQFFGPGTRLTVL.

The chain carries TRBV21-1 and TRBJ2-3; TRBD1 is taken as the D call from the table, unchecked against the DNA. TRBV21-1 represents a pseudogene. The CDR3 has 17 residues. The DNA for the CDR3 is TGTGCCAGCAGCAATCCGGACCGGGACAGGGCCTCAGATACGCAGTATTTT. This sequence encodes CASSNPDRDRASDTQYF.

The V gene is TRBV9, the J gene TRBJ2-7, with TRBD2 matching over 10 bases. V lost 4 bases, J lost 6 bases, and 7 bases stayed unmatched. Germline V gene data show CDR1 as SGDLS and CDR2 as YYNGEE. The CDR3 spans 14 residues. Written as DNA, the CDR3 is TGTGCCAGCAGCCCTATGGCTAGCGGGGGCGAGCAGTACTTC. It is translated as CASSPMASGGEQYF.

The chain couples TRBV7-2 to TRBJ2-7; a possible D gene is TRBD2 (6 bases). CDR1 is SGHTA, CDR2 FQGNSA, per germline. The CDR3 length is 14 residues. Trimming shortened V by 3 bases and J by 1 base, and 10 bases separated the two germline ends. For the CDR3, the DNA is TGTGCCAGCAGCTTGTGGGGGAGGTCCTACGAGCAGTACTTC. Encoded protein: CASSLWGRSYEQYF.

V is TRBV5-1 and J is TRBJ2-1, with D possibly being TRBD1 (6 bases). Between the trimmed V and J ends, which lost 0 bases and 12 bases, there was a span of 10 bases. Germline CDR1 is SGHRS and CDR2 is YFSETQ. This CDR3 spans 12 amino acids. CDR3 amino acids: CASSLDQTGQFF. For the CDR3, the DNA is TGCGCCAGCAGCTTGGATCAGACAGGGCAGTTCTTC.

The chain couples TRBV19 to TRBJ2-5; a possible D gene is TRBD2 (7 bases). CDR3 length: 15 residues. Trimming left V 6 bases short and J 5 bases short, with 19 bases between. CDR1 is LNHDA and CDR2 is SQIVND in the germline V gene (reference sequence). The CDR3 DNA sequence: TGTGCCAGTAGCATGTTTCAGGGGAGGGAGGAGACCCAGTACTTC. Its translation is CASSMFQGREETQYF.

The chain links TRBV28 to TRBJ2-5; 9 bases align to TRBD2. Trimming removed 5 bases from V and 4 bases from J; junction bases left unmatched: 11. The CDR3 runs to 16 residues. The germline gives CDR1 MDHEN, CDR2 SYDVKM. For the CDR3, the DNA is TGTGCCAGCAGTCCCCAAGGGCGGGAGGGCCTAGAGACCCAGTACTTC. Amino acid sequence: CASSPQGREGLETQYF. The full variable domain, completed using reference TRBV28 and TRBJ2-5, is DVKVTQSSRYLVKRTGEKVFLECVQDMDHENMFWYRQDPGLGLRLIYFSYDVKMKEKGDIPEGYSVSREKKERFSLILESASTNQTSMYLCASSPQGREGLETQYFGPGTRLLVL.

This clone appeared once. V is TRBV2 and J is TRBJ2-7; 8 nucleotides agree with TRBD2. V gave up 8 bases and J gave up 1 base; unmatched junction bases: 1. Germline V CDR1 and CDR2: SNHLY, FYNNEI. The CDR3 totals 12 residues. The CDR3 here is CASVAGSYEQYF. The CDR3, as DNA: TGTGCCAGCGTAGCGGGATCCTACGAGCAGTACTTC. Full variable domain (missing parts from reference TRBV2 and TRBJ2-7): EPEVTQTPSHQVTQMGQEVILRCVPISNHLYFYWYRQILGQKVEFLVSFYNNEISEKSEIFDDQFSVERPDGSNFTLKIRSTKLEDSAMYFCASVAGSYEQYFGPGTRLTVT.

The chain uses TRBV7-8 and TRBJ2-7; tentative D call: TRBD2 (6 bases). Germline assignment: CDR1 SGHVS and CDR2 FQNEAQ. Trimming removed 4 bases at V and 7 bases at J, with 14 bases between. CDR3 length: 13 amino acids. CDR3: CASSWGELREQYF. The DNA of the CDR3 is TGTGCCAGCAGCTGGGGGGAACTAAGGGAGCAGTACTTC.

The rearrangement links TRBV7-9 to TRBJ2-6, with 9 bases aligning to TRBD1. The CDR3 contains 17 residues. CDR1 is SEHNR, CDR2 FQNEAQ, per germline (reference sequence). V shed 5 bases, J shed 2 bases, and the junction held 7 bases outside the gene matches. The CDR3, as DNA: TGTGCCAGCAGCGGAAGGACAGGGGCGGCTGGGGCCAACGTCCTGACTTTC. Protein product: CASSGRTGAAGANVLTF.

The chain couples TRBV19 to TRBJ2-3; unclear D gene. Per the germline V gene, CDR1 is LNHDA and CDR2 is SQIVND (reference sequence). The CDR3 contains 15 residues. V dropped 3 bases and J dropped 2 bases, with 12 bases sitting between them. CDR3 loop: CASSILAVPTDTQYF. The CDR3 DNA reads as TGTGCCAGTAGTATCTTGGCGGTACCCACAGATACGCAGTATTTT.

This chain joins TRBV7-9 and TRBJ2-1, with 7 nucleotides matching TRBD2. This CDR3 region has 15 residues. Per germline, CDR1 SEHNR and CDR2 FQNEAQ (reference sequence). The ends lost 4 bases at V and 10 bases at J; junction bases unmatched: 13. The CDR3, as DNA: TGTGCCAGCAGCTCCGGGACTATCACTCGGGACGAGCAGTTCTTC. It encodes CASSSGTITRDEQFF.

V and J are TRBV18 and TRBJ1-2; 9 bases align to TRBD1. Germline CDR1 and CDR2: KGHSH and LQKENI. The length of the CDR3 is 14 residues. The trim removed 0 bases at V and 6 bases at J, leaving 2 bases unmatched. Here the CDR3 reads CASSPPTGGNGYTF. The CDR3, as DNA: TGTGCCAGCTCACCACCGACAGGGGGAAATGGCTACACCTTC.

This clone came up once. J is TRBJ1-2 and V is TRBV5-4, with 7 nucleotides matching TRBD1. This CDR3 has 14 amino acids. Trimming at V came to 5 bases and at J to 1 base, leaving 5 bases not matched to a gene. CDR1 and CDR2 (germline): SGHNT, YYREEE (reference sequence). The CDR3 reads CASRPGQNNYGYTF. CDR3 DNA: TGTGCCAGCAGACCGGGACAGAATAACTATGGCTACACCTTC.

This chain connects TRBV5-4 to TRBJ2-1; D is possibly TRBD2 (5 bases). Trimming cost V 6 bases and J 1 base, with 23 bases left between them. The CDR3 length is 18 residues. Germline loops: CDR1 SGHNT, CDR2 YYREEE (reference sequence). The CDR3 DNA sequence: TGTGCCAGCACTACAAAGGTGGGATTACGGGGTTCCTACAATGAGCAGTTCTTC. The encoded protein is CASTTKVGLRGSYNEQFF.

The chain couples TRBV28 to TRBJ1-2; 7 bases line up with TRBD1. V gave up 3 bases and J gave up 3 bases; unmatched junction bases: 4. CDR1 is MDHEN, CDR2 SYDVKM, per germline. The CDR3 loop spans 14 amino acids. The CDR3 region is CASSLPGTDYGYTF. Here the CDR3 DNA reads TGTGCCAGCAGTTTGCCCGGGACAGACTATGGCTACACCTTC.